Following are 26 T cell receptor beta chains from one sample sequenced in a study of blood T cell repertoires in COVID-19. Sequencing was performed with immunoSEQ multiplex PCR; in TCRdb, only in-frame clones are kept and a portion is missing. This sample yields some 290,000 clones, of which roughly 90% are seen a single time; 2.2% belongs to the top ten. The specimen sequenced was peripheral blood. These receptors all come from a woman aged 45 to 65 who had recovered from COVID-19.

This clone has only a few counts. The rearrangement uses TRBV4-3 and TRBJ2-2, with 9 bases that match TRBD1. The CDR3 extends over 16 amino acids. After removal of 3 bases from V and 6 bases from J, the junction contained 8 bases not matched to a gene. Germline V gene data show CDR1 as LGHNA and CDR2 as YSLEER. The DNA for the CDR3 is TGCGCCAGCAGCCACCTGACAGGGGGGGGTCCCGGGGAGCTGTTTTTT. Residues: CASSHLTGGGPGELFF.

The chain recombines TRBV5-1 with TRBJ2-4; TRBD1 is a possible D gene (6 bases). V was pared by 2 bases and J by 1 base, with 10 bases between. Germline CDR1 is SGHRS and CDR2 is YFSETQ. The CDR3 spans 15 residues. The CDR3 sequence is CASSLQGYAKNIQYF. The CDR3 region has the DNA TGCGCCAGCAGCTTACAGGGCTATGCCAAAAACATTCAGTACTTC.

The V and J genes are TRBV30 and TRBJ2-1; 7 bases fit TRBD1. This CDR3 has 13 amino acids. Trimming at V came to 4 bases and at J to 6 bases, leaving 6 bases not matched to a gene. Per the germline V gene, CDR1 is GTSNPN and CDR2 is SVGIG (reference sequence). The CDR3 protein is CAWTVTGPNEQFF. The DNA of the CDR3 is TGTGCCTGGACCGTGACAGGGCCCAATGAGCAGTTCTTC.

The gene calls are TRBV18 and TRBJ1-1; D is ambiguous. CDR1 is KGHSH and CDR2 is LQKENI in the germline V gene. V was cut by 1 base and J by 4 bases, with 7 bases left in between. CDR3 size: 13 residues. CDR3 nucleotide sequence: TGTGCCAGCTCACCACAGACGGGCACTGAAGCTTTCTTT. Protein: CASSPQTGTEAFF.

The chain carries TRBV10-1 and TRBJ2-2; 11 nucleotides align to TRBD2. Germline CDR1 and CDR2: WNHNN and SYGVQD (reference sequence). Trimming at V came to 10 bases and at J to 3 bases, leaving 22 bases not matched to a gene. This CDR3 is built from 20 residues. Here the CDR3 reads CAIAPKKTSGEREDTGELFF. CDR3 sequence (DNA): TGCGCCATCGCGCCCAAAAAGACTAGCGGGGAAAGGGAGGACACCGGGGAGCTGTTTTTT.

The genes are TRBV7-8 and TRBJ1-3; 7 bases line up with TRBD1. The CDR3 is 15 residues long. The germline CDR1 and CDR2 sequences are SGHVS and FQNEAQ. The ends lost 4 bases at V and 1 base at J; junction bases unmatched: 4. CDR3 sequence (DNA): TGTGCCAGCAGCTCGCGGACAGGTTCTGGAAACACCATATATTTT. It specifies CASSSRTGSGNTIYF.

CDR3: CAIRWDYSYEQYF. CDR3 coding DNA: TGTGCCATCAGATGGGACTATTCCTACGAGCAGTACTTC. The rearrangement links TRBV10-3 to TRBJ2-7; 7 bases match TRBD2. CDR1 is ENHRY, CDR2 SYGVKD, per germline. V lost 6 bases, J lost 1 base, and 3 bases stayed unmatched. The CDR3 has 13 residues.

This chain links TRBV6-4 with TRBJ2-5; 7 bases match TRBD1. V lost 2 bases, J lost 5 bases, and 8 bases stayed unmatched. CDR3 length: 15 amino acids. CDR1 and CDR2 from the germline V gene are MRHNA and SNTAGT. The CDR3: CASSDPDRVRETQYF. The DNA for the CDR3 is TGTGCCAGCAGTGACCCAGACAGGGTAAGGGAGACCCAGTACTTC.

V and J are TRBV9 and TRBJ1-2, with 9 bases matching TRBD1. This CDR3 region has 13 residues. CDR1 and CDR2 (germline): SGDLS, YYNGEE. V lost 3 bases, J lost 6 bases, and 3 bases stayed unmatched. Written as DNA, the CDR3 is TGTGCCAGCAGCGCCGGGACAGGGAATGGCTACACCTTC. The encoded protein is CASSAGTGNGYTF.

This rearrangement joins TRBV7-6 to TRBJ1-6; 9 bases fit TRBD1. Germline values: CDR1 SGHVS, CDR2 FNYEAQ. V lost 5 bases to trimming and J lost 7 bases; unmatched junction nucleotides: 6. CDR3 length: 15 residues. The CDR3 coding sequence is TGTGCCAGCAGCGACACAGGGGGCGTCAATTCACCCCTCCACTTT. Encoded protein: CASSDTGGVNSPLHF.

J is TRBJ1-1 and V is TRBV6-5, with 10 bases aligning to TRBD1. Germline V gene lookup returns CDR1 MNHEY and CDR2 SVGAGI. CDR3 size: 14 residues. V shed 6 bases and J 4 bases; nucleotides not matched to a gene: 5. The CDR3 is CASRSTGGGTEAFF. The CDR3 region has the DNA TGTGCCAGCAGATCGACAGGGGGCGGCACTGAAGCTTTCTTT.

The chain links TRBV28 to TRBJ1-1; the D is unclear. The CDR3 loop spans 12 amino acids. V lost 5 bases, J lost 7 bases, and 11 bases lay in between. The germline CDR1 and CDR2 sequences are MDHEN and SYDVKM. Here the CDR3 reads CASSQTVFEAFF. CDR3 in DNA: TGTGCCAGCAGTCAAACAGTCTTTGAAGCTTTCTTT. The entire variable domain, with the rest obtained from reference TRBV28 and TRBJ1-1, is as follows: DVKVTQSSRYLVKRTGEKVFLECVQDMDHENMFWYRQDPGLGLRLIYFSYDVKMKEKGDIPEGYSVSREKKERFSLILESASTNQTSMYLCASSQTVFEAFFGQGTRLTVV.

CDR3 DNA: TGTGCCAGCAGCCGTCACGGGACAGGGGCCTACGAGCAGTACTTC. Protein product: CASSRHGTGAYEQYF. The chain couples TRBV7-9 to TRBJ2-7, with 10 bases fitting TRBD1. Germline lookup yields CDR1 SEHNR and CDR2 FQNEAQ (reference sequence). V dropped 5 bases and J dropped 2; count of bases not matched to a gene: 6. The CDR3 runs to 15 residues.

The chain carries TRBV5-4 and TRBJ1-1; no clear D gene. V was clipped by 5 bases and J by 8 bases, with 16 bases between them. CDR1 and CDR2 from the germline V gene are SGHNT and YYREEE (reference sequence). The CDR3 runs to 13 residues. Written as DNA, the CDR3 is TGTGCCAGCAGACGGGGAAACGCTGGGGAAGCTTTCTTT. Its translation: CASRRGNAGEAFF.

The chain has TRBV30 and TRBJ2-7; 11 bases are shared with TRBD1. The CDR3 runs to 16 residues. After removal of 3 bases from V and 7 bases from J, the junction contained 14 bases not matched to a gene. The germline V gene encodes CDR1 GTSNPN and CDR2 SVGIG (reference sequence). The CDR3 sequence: CAWSPFRDRGLREQYF. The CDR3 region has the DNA TGTGCCTGGAGCCCTTTCCGGGACAGGGGGTTGCGGGAGCAGTACTTC.

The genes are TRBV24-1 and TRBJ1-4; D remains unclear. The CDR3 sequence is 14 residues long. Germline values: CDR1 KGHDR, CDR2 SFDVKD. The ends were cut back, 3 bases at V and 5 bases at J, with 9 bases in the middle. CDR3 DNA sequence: TGTGCCACCAGTGATAGCGGGTTCAATGAAAAACTGTTTTTT. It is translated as CATSDSGFNEKLFF.

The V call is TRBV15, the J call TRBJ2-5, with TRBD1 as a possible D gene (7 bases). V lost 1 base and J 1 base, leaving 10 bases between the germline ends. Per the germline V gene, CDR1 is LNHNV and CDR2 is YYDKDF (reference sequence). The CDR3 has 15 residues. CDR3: CATSRGQGGQETQYF. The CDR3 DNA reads TGTGCCACCAGCAGAGGACAGGGAGGCCAAGAGACCCAGTACTTC.

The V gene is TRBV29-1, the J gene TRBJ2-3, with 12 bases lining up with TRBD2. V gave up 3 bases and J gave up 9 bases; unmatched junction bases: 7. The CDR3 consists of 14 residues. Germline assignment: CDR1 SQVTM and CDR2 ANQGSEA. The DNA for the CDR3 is TGCAGCGTTGATCCCCGGACTAGCGGGGCCACGCAGTATTTT. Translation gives CSVDPRTSGATQYF.

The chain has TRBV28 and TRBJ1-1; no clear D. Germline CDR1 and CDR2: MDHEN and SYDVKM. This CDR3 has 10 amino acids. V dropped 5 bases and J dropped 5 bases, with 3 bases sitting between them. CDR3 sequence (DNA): TGTGCCAGCAGTCGGACTGAAGCTTTCTTT. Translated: CASSRTEAFF.

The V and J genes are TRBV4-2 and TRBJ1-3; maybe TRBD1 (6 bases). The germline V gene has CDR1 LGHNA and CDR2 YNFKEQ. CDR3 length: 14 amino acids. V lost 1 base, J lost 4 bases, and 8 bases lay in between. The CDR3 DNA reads TGTGCCAGCAGCCAAGTGGGGACAGGAAACACCATATATTTT. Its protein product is CASSQVGTGNTIYF.

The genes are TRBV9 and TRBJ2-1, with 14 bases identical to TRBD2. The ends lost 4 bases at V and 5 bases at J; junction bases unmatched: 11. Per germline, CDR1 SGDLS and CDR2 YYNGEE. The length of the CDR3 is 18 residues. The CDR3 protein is CASSSGLAGELYHNEQFF. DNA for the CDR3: TGTGCCAGCAGCTCGGGACTAGCGGGAGAGCTATATCACAATGAGCAGTTCTTC.

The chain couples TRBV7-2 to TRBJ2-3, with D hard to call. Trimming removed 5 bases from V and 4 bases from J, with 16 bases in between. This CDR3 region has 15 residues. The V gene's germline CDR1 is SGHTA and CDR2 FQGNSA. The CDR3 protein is CASSPRLLVSDTQYF. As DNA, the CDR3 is TGTGCCAGCAGCCCGCGCCTCTTAGTCTCAGATACGCAGTATTTT.

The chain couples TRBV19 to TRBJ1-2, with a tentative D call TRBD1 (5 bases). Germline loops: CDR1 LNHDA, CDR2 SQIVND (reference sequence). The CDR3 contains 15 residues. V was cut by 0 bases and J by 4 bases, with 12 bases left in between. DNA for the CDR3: TGTGCCAGTAGTATAGATCTAGGACAAGTCTATGGCTACACCTTC. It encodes CASSIDLGQVYGYTF.

In DNA form, the CDR3 reads TGTGCCACGTCCGGACAGCGCAATGAAAAACTGTTTTTT. It encodes CATSGQRNEKLFF. The gene calls are TRBV10-3 and TRBJ1-4, with D tentatively TRBD1 (6 bases). CDR3 size: 13 residues. Per germline, CDR1 ENHRY and CDR2 SYGVKD. Trimming pared 10 bases from V and 5 bases from J, leaving 14 bases between.

CDR3 sequence: CASSLGANYGYTF. In DNA, the CDR3 is TGTGCCAGCTCTCTGGGAGCTAACTATGGCTACACCTTC. This sequence joins TRBV9 and TRBJ1-2; no firm D call. V was cut by 7 bases and J by 0 bases, with 10 bases left in between. This CDR3 contains 13 residues. Germline lookup yields CDR1 SGDLS and CDR2 YYNGEE.

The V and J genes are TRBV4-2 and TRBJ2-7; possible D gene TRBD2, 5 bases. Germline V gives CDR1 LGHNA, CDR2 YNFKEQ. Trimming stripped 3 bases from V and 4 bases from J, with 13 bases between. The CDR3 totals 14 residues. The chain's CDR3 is CASSHELGGYEQYF. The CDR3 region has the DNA TGTGCCAGCAGCCACGAGCTAGGAGGTTACGAGCAGTACTTC.